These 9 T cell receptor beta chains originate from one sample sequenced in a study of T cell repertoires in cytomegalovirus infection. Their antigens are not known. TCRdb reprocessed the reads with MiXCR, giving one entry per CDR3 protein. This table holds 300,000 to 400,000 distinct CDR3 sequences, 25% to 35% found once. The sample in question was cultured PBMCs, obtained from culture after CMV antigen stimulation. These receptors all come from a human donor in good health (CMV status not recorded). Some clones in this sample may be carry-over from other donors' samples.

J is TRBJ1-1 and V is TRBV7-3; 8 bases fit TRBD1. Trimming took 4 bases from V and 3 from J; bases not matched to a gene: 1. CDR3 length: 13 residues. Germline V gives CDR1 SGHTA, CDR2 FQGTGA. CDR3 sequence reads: CASSSGQDTEAFF. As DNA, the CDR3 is TGTGCCAGCAGCTCGGGACAGGACACTGAAGCTTTCTTT.

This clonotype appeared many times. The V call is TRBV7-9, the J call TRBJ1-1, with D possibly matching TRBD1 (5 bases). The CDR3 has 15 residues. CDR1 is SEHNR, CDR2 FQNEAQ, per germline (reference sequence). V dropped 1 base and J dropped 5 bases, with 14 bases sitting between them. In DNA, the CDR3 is TGTGCCAGCAGCTTAGAACCCCGACAGCGAACTGAAGCTTTCTTT. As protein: CASSLEPRQRTEAFF.

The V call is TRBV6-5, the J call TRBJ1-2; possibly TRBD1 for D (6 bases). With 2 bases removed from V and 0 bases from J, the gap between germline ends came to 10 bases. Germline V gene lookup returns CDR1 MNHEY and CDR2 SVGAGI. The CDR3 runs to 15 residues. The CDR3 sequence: CASSYATGANYGYTF. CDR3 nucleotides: TGTGCCAGCAGTTACGCGACAGGAGCTAACTATGGCTACACCTTC.

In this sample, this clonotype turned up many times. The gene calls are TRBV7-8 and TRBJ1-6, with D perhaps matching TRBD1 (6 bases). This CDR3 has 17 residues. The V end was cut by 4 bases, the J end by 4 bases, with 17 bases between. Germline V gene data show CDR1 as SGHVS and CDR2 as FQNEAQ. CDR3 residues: CASSSAILGQYNSPLHF. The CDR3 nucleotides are TGTGCCAGCAGCTCAGCGATCCTCGGACAGTATAATTCACCCCTCCACTTT. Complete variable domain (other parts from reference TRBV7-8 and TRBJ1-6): GAGVSQSPRYKVAKRGQDVALRCDPISGHVSLFWYQQALGQGPEFLTYFQNEAQLDKSGLPSDRFFAERPEGSVSTLKIQRTQQEDSAVYLCASSSAILGQYNSPLHFGNGTRLTVT.

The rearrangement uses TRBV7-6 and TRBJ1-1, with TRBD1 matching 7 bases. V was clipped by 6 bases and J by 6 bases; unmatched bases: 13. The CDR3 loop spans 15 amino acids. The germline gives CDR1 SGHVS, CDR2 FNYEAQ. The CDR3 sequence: CASRSGTEKGPEAFF. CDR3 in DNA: TGTGCCAGCAGATCAGGGACAGAAAAAGGGCCTGAAGCTTTCTTT.

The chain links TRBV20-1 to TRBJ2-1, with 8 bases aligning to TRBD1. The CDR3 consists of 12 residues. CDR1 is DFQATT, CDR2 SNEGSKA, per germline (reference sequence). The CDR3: CRLQGAYNEQFF. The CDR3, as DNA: TGCAGGTTACAGGGGGCCTACAATGAGCAGTTCTTC.

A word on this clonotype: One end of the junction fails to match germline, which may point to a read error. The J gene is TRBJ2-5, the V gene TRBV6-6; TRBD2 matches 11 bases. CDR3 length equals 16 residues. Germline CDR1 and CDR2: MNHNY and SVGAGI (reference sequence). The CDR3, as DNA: TGTGACAGCAGAAACCTAGCGGGAGGCTCCCAAGAGACCCAGTACTTC. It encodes CDSRNLAGGSQETQYF.

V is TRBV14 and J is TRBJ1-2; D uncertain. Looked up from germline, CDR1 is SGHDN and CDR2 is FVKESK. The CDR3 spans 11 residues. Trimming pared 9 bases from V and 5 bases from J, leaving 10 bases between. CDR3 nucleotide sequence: TGTGCCAGGACCATGGGGTATGGCTACACCTTC. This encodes CARTMGYGYTF. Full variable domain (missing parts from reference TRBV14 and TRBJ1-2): EAGVTQFPSHSVIEKGQTVTLRCDPISGHDNLYWYRRVMGKEIKFLLHFVKESKQDESGMPNNRFLAERTGGTYSTLKVQPAELEDSGVYFCARTMGYGYTFGSGTRLTVV.

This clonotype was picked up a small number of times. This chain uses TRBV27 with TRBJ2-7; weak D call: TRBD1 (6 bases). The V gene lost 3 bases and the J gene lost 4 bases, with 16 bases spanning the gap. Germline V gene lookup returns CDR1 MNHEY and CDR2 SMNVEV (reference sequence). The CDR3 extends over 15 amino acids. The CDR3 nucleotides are TGTGCCAGCAGTTTGAGCAGGGGAAGAGAGTACGAGCAGTACTTC. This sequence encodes CASSLSRGREYEQYF.